This T cell receptor (beta chain) was documented in a study of cytomegalovirus exposure and HLA in healthy donors (dated by TCRdb to the late 2010s). General notes on the study: In an earlier analysis of under 750 of the donors, 276 Gb of sequence data and some 120 million unique TCR beta sequences from 150 million to 200 million T cells were reported. Typing coverage varied by locus: 629-630 donors for A, B, C, DRB1 and DQB1; roughly 500 for DQA1; approximately 570 for DPA1; approximately 490 for DPB1. Across some 400 genotyped donors of the cohort, an average of roughly 230,000 unique TCR beta nucleotide sequences per donor were sequenced, and roughly 18% of those sequences were non-productive. To predict cytomegalovirus infection status, the study brought together high-throughput TCR immunosequencing, statistical association of individual TCRs with disease status, and machine learning. Donor age, sex, ethnicity and CMV serostatus were compiled alongside the repertoire data. Both class I and class II loci were covered by HLA typing, at four-digit resolution. An early release covering roughly 600 HLA-typed donors comprised about 300 gigabases of sequencing data and approximately 80 million unique TCR sequences. The study aimed to test whether signatures of past pathogen exposure could be identified by cataloging public T cell receptors. To study patterns of TCR occurrence, a later analysis re-analyzed previously published TCR beta repertoires from 550 to 800 donors and added high-resolution HLA genotyping. The later analysis used no new phenotypic data to find candidate immune exposures, relying instead on TCR beta sequences and their occurrence across donors. A later genetic analysis took genome-wide SNP genotypes for about 65% of the 666 donors and used that subset as a discovery cohort. Because of strong linkage in the cohort, five DR-DQ haplotypes were treated as single units for association and clustering. To decide whether each TCR beta V gene segment behaved as functional or pseudogenic, an earlier analysis of over 500 of the donors relied on high-throughput TCR beta sequencing. Every discovery cohort repertoire had been produced on one sequencing platform. Of the approximately 400 genotyped donors, approximately 80% fell in the genetic ancestry cluster associated with self-reported Caucasian donors. The T cell repertoires of around 730 subjects were profiled by immunosequencing and related to cytomegalovirus serostatus. Besides the first cohort of around 700 subjects, a separate validation cohort made up of some 110 different subjects was used. Paper-wide results and their limitations: When HLA alleles, especially DR and DQ, strongly co-occurred, attributing TCR associations to individual alleles was difficult. At a false discovery rate of 0.05, a later analysis linked some 17,000 TCR beta sequences to specific HLA alleles. In vitro tests confirmed that a few of the cytomegalovirus-associated TCR beta chains recognize cytomegalovirus antigens. Because some donors lacked HLA typing at each locus, the association tests relied only on the typed subset. A further reported finding was that TCR beta sequences accurately predicted the HLA-A and HLA-B alleles for most subjects in the first cohort. A total of around 150 TCR beta chains were listed by the study as associated with cytomegalovirus. In a later analysis, most CMV-associated TCR beta chains were found to appear HLA-restricted, with HLA associations seemingly driven largely by CMV exposure. The sequencing pipeline was judged likely to have produced a cluster of highly shared sequence variants as a technical artifact. Several of the top co-occurrence clusters appeared to be linked to parvovirus B19, influenza, CMV and Epstein-Barr virus, according to a later analysis. A later genetic analysis reported fewer N-insertions in productive TCRs among donors in an Asian-associated ancestry cluster than the roughly 700-donor mean. Only TCR beta chains were sequenced in this cohort, and the absence of alpha or paired-chain data limited detectable features. Linkage disequilibrium might explain the correlated functional status among segregating V segments, but an unknown experimental factor could not be excluded. Some IMGT-functional V segments, including TRBV6-2 and TRBV6-3, could not be told apart with the 87-base-pair reads, so those segments were excluded. In a later analysis, HLA-associated TCR beta chains were found to be more clonally expanded and to have lower generation probabilities than equally common non-associated chains. V-gene and J-gene trimming of TCR beta chains was associated with a missense DCLRE1C variant in a later genetic analysis, and the association was replicated in an independent cohort. Presence/absence analyses assumed roughly uniform sequencing depth across donors, an assumption that may not hold. The authors suggested that the approach could potentially be generalized to other disease states and immunological phenotypes. In a later analysis, TCR association rates were found to vary across HLA loci, with the most associated TCRs seen for DRB1 alleles and the fewest for HLA-C alleles. In an earlier analysis of roughly 500 of the donors, most TCR beta V segments appeared in productive rearrangements about 87% or about 30% of the time, broadly matching IMGT annotations. Cytomegalovirus status was reported to be diagnosed by the classifier with high specificity and sensitivity in both the original and validation cohorts. For the cohort, immune exposure information was limited to CMV serostatus. Most TCR sequences were observed very rarely across donors, whereas some public TCRs were present in many individuals. Because counts were too low, roughly 17 rarely observed V segments, including chromosome 9 orphons, were left out of the earlier analysis of a few hundred of the donors.

Deletion took 3 bases off V and 2 bases off J, with a span of 16 bases between the germline ends. The germline V gene (reference sequence) supplies CDR1 LNHDA and CDR2 SQIVND. The CDR3 covers 16 residues, taking in both the cysteine and the phenylalanine. The retained sequence is limited to the CDR3, 48 bases, with the frame set at the first base. The cohort consisted of fewer than 700 healthy bone marrow donors. Cohort members were all nominally healthy when sampled, although unrecorded immune exposures were likely present. The donor tested CMV seropositive and was one of the 289 seropositive cohort members. A peripheral blood sample was provided by each donor, and peripheral blood mononuclear cells were used for TCR beta sequencing. Genomic DNA extraction from the blood cell samples was performed with the Qiagen DNeasy Blood Extraction Kit. Libraries were made using the immunoSEQ multiplex PCR assay. For the multiplex PCR, a mixture combining 60 forward primers for TCR Vbeta segments and 13 reverse primers for TCR Jbeta segments was used. The CDR3 region of rearranged TCR beta genes was amplified from genomic DNA with a multiplex PCR assay. On the Illumina HiSeq System, the amplified TCR beta libraries were sequenced as 87-base-pair reads. Regarding the original processing steps: A later analysis tallied roughly 80 million unique TCR beta chains across the 666 repertoires, and around 10 million of those chains were shared by two or more donors. Raw reads were error-corrected and collapsed into unique sequences by a nearest-neighbor algorithm in which closely related sequences were merged to remove PCR and sequencing errors. To assign V, D and J gene segments, CDR3 sequences were aligned to IMGT reference sequences. For a sequence to be retained, a match of at least six nucleotides was required to both a V gene segment and a J gene segment. Rearrangements were classified as productive when the CDR3 lacked stop codons and remained in frame with V and J, and all other rearrangements were classified as non-productive. CDR3 was defined by IMGT convention, running from the second conserved V-encoded cysteine to the conserved J-encoded phenylalanine. The earlier analysis of about 640 of the donors excluded any sequence lacking an unambiguous match to a single V gene segment. In an earlier analysis of a few hundred of the donors, V segments were called functional above 56.7% productive rearrangements and were called segregating when the between-donor standard deviation exceeded 5%. A statistical classification framework was built for diagnosing cytomegalovirus status from the catalog of TCR beta chain sequences. In a later analysis, V and J genes were assigned by comparing TCR nucleotide sequences against IMGT/GENE-DB human TR gene sequences. A later analysis assigned CDR3 sequences and most-parsimonious VDJ recombination scenarios with the TCRdist pipeline. In a later analysis, every TCR beta chain was defined by the combination of its CDR3 amino acid sequence and its V-gene family, and reads without a unique V-gene family were dropped. As a way to deal with suspected cross-contamination and a sequencing artifact, a later analysis dropped 450 to 600 nucleotide sequences that were highly shared and had low generation probability. In a later analysis, a clonal expansion index for each public chain was calculated from normalized within-repertoire ranks of inferred template counts. Generation probabilities in a later analysis came from a VDJ recombination model fitted to out-of-frame rearrangements, and those results were checked against IGoR. In a later analysis, TCR-TCR, TCR-HLA and TCR-CMV co-occurrence was scored with hypergeometric tests, and a repertoire-size bias correction was applied to TCR pairs. To estimate false discovery rates, a later analysis permuted the HLA or CMV assignments 20 times. In a later analysis, co-occurring TCRs were grouped using DBSCAN, with TCRdist sequence similarity added in when clustering inside HLA-allele-positive subsets. Repertoires with fewer than 30,000 or more than 120,000 public chains were left out of co-occurrence clustering, as were about five repertoires with anomalous nucleotide sharing. TCRdb retrieved this table from immuneACCESS and kept in-frame rearrangements only. Not all clones are present; in checked studies, unresolved V genes account for under half, and no reason is known for the remainder. V, J and clone size derive from that table, while D and trimming were established from the DNA sequence. A total of about 97,000 clones appear in this sample, approximately 80% of them only once. The leading ten clones occupy 9.6% of the sample.

This clone was counted only a few times. Its antigen is unknown. Base qualities are not at hand, and no much larger clone is one base apart. The V and J genes are TRBV19 and TRBJ1-1; TRBD1 is a weak D gene call, 6 bases matching. What was sequenced was PBMCs. The receptor was derived from a male donor in good health and CMV-seropositive. At the DNA level, the sequence is TGTGCCAGTAGTATCATGTCAGGGGCTACAAACACTGAAGCTTTCTTT. Translated, it gives CASSIMSGATNTEAFF.